This paragraph reports one T cell receptor (beta chain). Its antigen is not known. The sample contains more than one DNA sequence encoding this CDR3. This sample stems from a study of cytomegalovirus exposure and HLA in healthy donors. About the study: The study placed approximately 80% of its approximately 400 genotyped donors in the Caucasian-associated ancestry cluster. Regarding the study as a whole: What a later analysis showed was that several of the most significant clusters appeared linked to common viral pathogens.

Primers for the PCR totalled 60 Vbeta and 13 Jbeta. Some clones are missing from TCRdb's copy, which holds only in-frame ones; the method was immunoSEQ multiplex PCR. This table has tens of thousands of clones, roughly four fifths appearing once. Per the germline V gene, CDR1 is MNHEY and CDR2 is SVGAGI. The CDR3 has 13 residues. The germline V and J ends were trimmed by 4 bases and 5 bases, with 12 bases remaining between them. This receptor was taken from a man aged 25-40 years in good health and CMV-seronegative. The material sequenced was PBMCs. The J gene is TRBJ2-7, the V gene TRBV6-5, with D perhaps TRBD2 (5 bases). The CDR3 sequence is CASSSGLADEQYV. The DNA of the CDR3 is TGTGCCAGCAGTTCTGGGCTAGCCGACGAGCAGTACGTC.